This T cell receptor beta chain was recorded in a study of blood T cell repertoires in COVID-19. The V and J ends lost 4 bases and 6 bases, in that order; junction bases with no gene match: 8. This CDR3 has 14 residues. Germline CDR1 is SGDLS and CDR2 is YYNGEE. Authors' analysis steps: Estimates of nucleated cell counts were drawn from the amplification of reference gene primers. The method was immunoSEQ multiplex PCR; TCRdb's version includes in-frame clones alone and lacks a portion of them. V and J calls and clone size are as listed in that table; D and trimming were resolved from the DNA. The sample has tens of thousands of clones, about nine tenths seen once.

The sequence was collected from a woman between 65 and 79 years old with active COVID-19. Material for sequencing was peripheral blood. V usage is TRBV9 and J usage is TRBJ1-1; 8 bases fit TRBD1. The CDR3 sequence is CASSPTQGAAEAFF. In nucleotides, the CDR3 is TGTGCCAGCAGCCCGACGCAGGGGGCGGCTGAAGCTTTCTTT.